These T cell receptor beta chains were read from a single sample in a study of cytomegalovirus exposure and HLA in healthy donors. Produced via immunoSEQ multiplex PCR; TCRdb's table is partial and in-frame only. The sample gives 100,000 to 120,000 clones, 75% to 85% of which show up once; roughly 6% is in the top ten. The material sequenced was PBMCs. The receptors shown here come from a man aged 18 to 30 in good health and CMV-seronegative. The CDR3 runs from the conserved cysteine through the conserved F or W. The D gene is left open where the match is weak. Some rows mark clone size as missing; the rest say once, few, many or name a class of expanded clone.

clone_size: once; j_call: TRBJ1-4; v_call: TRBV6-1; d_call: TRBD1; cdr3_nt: TGTGCCAGCAGTGAAGTGGACAGGGGTTGGGAAAAACTGTTTTTT; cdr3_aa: CASSEVDRGWEKLFF
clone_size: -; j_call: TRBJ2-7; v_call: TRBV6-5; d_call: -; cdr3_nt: TGTGCCAGCAAGCGGGCCCTAGGGCCCTACGAGCAGTACTTC; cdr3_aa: CASKRALGPYEQYF
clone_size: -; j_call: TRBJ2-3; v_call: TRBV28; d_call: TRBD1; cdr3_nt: TGTGCCAGCATAAAACAGGGGAGAACAGATACGCAGTATTTT; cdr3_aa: CASIKQGRTDTQYF
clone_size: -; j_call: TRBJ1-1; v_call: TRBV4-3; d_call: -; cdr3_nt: TGCGCCAGCAGCCAAGATCTGAACAGGGAAGCTTTCTTT; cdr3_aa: CASSQDLNREAFF
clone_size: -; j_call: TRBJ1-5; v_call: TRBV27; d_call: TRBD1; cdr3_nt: TGTGCCAGCGGACCGGGACAGGGCAATCAGCCCCAGCATTTT; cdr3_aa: CASGPGQGNQPQHF
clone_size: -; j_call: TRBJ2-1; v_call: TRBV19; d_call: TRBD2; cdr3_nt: TGTGCCAGTAGTATAGGATCTTCTAGCGGCCAATACAATGAGCAGTTCTTC; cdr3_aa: CASSIGSSSGQYNEQFF
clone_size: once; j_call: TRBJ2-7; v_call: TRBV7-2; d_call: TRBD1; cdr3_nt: TGTGCCAGCAGCTTGGGGGACAGGCTACTGGAGCAGTACTTC; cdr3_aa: CASSLGDRLLEQYF
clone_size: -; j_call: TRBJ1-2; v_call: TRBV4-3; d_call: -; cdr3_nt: TGCGCCAGCAGACCTTCAGCTAACTATGGCTACACCTTC; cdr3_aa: CASRPSANYGYTF
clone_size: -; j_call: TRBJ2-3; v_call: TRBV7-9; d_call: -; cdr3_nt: TGTTCCAGCAGCTTAGGCGGCCCCACAGATACGCAGTATTTT; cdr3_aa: CSSSLGGPTDTQYF
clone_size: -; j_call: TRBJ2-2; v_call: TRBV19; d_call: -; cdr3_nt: TGTGCCAGTAATACAGGGTCGGGGAACACCGGGGAGCTGTTTTTT; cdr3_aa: CASNTGSGNTGELFF
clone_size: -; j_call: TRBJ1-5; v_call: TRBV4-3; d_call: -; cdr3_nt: TGCGCCAGCAGCCAATCCGCGACAGGACCCAATCAGCCCCAGCATTTT; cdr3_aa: CASSQSATGPNQPQHF
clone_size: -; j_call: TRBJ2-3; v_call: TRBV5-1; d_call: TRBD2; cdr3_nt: TGCGCCAGCAGCGGGGAGCTAGCGGGTACGTTCCGCACAGATACGCAGTATTTT; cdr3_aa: CASSGELAGTFRTDTQYF
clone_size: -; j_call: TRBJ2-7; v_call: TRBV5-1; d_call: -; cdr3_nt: TGCGCCAGCAGCCCAAGAGGTGGACAGGGAGGGGTGGGTGAGCAGTACTTC; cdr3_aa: CASSPRGGQGGVGEQYF
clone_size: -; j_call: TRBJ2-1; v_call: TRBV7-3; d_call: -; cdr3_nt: TGTGCCAGCAGCTTATTGAGCGAGCGATACAATGAGCAGTTCTTC; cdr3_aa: CASSLLSERYNEQFF
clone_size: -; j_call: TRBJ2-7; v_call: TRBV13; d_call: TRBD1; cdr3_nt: TGTGCCAGCAGACCGGGACAGGACAGCTACGAGCAGTACTTC; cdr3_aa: CASRPGQDSYEQYF
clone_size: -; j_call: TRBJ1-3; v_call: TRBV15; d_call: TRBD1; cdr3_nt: TGTGCCACCAGCAAACTGGACAGGGGAGGGAGAAACACCATATATTTT; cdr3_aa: CATSKLDRGGRNTIYF
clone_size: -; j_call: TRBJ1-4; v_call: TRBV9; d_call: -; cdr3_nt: TGTGCCAGCAGCGCCGAGGGTCTTAGGGAAAAACTGTTTTTT; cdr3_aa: CASSAEGLREKLFF
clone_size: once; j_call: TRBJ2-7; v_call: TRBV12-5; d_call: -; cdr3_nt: TGTGCTAGTGGTTTGCGGGGAGGCAGCTCCTACGAGCAGTACTTC; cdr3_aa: CASGLRGGSSYEQYF
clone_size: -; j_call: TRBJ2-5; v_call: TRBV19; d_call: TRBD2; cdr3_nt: TGTGCCAGTAGGGTGACTAGCACGGGCCCGGAGACCCAGTACTTC; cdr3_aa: CASRVTSTGPETQYF
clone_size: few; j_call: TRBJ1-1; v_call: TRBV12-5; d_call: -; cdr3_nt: TGTGCTAGTGGCTGGGACACCTGGAACACTGAAGCTTTCTTT; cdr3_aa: CASGWDTWNTEAFF